The text below deals with one T cell receptor (beta chain). The data derive from a study of blood T cell repertoires in COVID-19. Study in general: PBMCs, B-cell-depleted T cells, or T cells provided the cDNA or gDNA that made up the material.

Per the original data handling: Cell counts per sample came from amplifying reference gene primers. Repertoires were generated with immunoSEQ multiplex PCR, while TCRdb's copy carries only in-frame clones and drops some. From that table come the V and J calls and clone size; the DNA was used to work out D and trimming. Here the sample spans around 210,000 clones, about 84% being singletons. The TCR originated in a woman older than 75 with COVID-19, enrolled during active disease. Specimen: peripheral blood.

CDR3 bases: TGTGCCACCAGTGAGGGGGCCGGCCAGATCTATGGCTACACCTTC. Amino acid sequence: CATSEGAGQIYGYTF. This rearrangement joins TRBV24-1 to TRBJ1-2; TRBD1 is a possible D gene (6 bases). V dropped 4 bases and J dropped 4 bases, with 15 bases sitting between them. CDR1 and CDR2 from the germline V gene are KGHDR and SFDVKD. The CDR3 has 15 residues.